This T cell receptor (beta chain) is drawn from a study of T cells in Graves' hyperthyroidism and ophthalmopathy. At least ten counts were recorded for this clonotype. The antigen remains undetermined. CDR3 length equals 14 residues. V lost 11 bases, J lost 4 bases, and 20 bases lay in between. Inclusion characteristics of ophthalmopathy patients comprised a Clinical Activity Score of at least 3, a NOSPECS grade of at least 4, and duration under 3 months. Lactation, pregnancy, other autoimmune disease or uncontrolled infection led to exclusion of patients. Diagnoses were established using clinical symptoms, serum thyroxine and TRAb, thyroid ultrasound and orbital computed tomography. Whole-study results and caveats: Most thyroid clonotypes expanded above 0.001 appeared in blood too.

Amplification targeted TCR beta CDR3 regions from RNA transcripts. The TCR CDR3 first-round RT-PCR relied on the HTBI primer set. MiXCR, run by TCRdb on the multiplex PCR reads, gives a single entry per CDR3 protein. This sample has hundreds of thousands of distinct CDR3 sequences; roughly 14% occur once, and the top ten carry roughly an eighth. V gene TRBV12-3 or TRBV12-4 combines with J gene TRBJ1-2; the D is unclear. The sequenced material came from blood. This receptor was taken from a man between 18 and 29 years old with Graves' ophthalmopathy. CDR3 residues: CAVLDTVMRYGYTF. CDR3 coding DNA: TGTGCCGTGCTTGATACGGTTATGCGCTATGGCTACACCTTC.